Presented here are 5 T cell receptor beta chains from one specimen sequenced in a study of T cell responses to AZD1222 COVID-19 vaccine. Repertoires were generated with immunoSEQ multiplex PCR, while TCRdb's copy carries only in-frame clones and drops some. The sample yields roughly 110,000 clones, roughly nine tenths seen once. The sequencing used peripheral blood, collected on day 0 of AZD1222 vaccination. The source is an adult in good health.

The V call is TRBV7-9, the J call TRBJ2-5, with 10 positions matching TRBD1. The CDR3 has 17 amino acids. With V trimmed by 1 base and J by 1 base, 6 bases remained unmatched. Germline V gives CDR1 SEHNR, CDR2 FQNEAQ (reference sequence). Written as DNA, the CDR3 is TGTGCCAGCAGCTTAGGACTCGGACAGGGGGTCCAAGAGACCCAGTACTTC. Translated, it gives CASSLGLGQGVQETQYF.

The rearrangement joins TRBV28 to TRBJ2-1, with D possibly called TRBD1 or TRBD2 (5 bases each). Germline loops: CDR1 MDHEN, CDR2 SYDVKM. V was shortened by 2 bases and J by 0 bases, with 17 bases between the two germline ends. The CDR3 totals 18 residues. The DNA for the CDR3 is TGTGCCAGCAGTTTACTTGATCTCCGGGGCCTCTCCTACAATGAGCAGTTCTTC. Its protein product is CASSLLDLRGLSYNEQFF.

The chain couples TRBV5-4 to TRBJ1-2, with D hard to call. The V and J ends lost 4 bases and 2 bases respectively, with 12 bases between them. There are 14 residues in the CDR3. Germline V lookup: CDR1 SGHNT, CDR2 YYREEE (reference sequence). The CDR3: CASSREQRNYGYTF. The CDR3 DNA reads as TGTGCCAGCAGCAGAGAACAAAGAAACTATGGCTACACCTTC.

The rearrangement links TRBV13 to TRBJ2-2; 10 bases agree with TRBD2. There are 15 residues in the CDR3. The germline V gene has CDR1 PRHDT and CDR2 FYEKMQ (reference sequence). The V and J ends lost 6 bases and 1 base, in that order; junction bases with no gene match: 2. The CDR3: CASRSSGRNTGELFF. DNA of the CDR3: TGTGCCAGCAGGTCTAGCGGGAGGAACACCGGGGAGCTGTTTTTT.

The chain links TRBV7-2 to TRBJ1-1; D is possibly TRBD1 (5 bases). The germline gives CDR1 SGHTA, CDR2 FQGNSA. The CDR3 runs 14 residues. V was clipped by 3 bases and J by 1 base, with 9 bases between them. The CDR3 DNA reads TGTGCCAGCAGCTTGGATGGGGGGAACACTGAAGCTTTCTTT. This translates into CASSLDGGNTEAFF.